This TCR beta chain was found in a study of identical twins (dated by TCRdb to the mid-2010s). With regard to the full study: TCR alpha and beta repertoires from monozygotic twins, unrelated adults of various ages and cord blood were deep-sequenced to test whether fetal clonotypes persist. Replicate twin experiments were performed at different times using different library preparation protocols to rule out contamination.

Libraries were constructed by 5' RACE. Sequencing used an Illumina HiSeq 2000. Template switching added a universal primer binding site, and the final cDNA carried a unique molecular identifier that allowed TCR cDNA molecules to be counted accurately. Specific primers in the conserved constant-segment region were used to synthesize first-strand cDNA for the TCR alpha and beta chains. Each cDNA library was double barcoded, with a SMART-Mk sample barcode plus Illumina barcodes, to control for contamination. TruSeq adapter sequences along with Illumina sample barcodes were introduced in two successive PCR steps. TCR alpha and beta cDNA libraries were sequenced on the Illumina HiSeq platform with custom primers. As for the original processing: MiGEC processed the raw reads to extract unique molecular identifiers, while MiXCR was used to determine the CDR3 positions. For each individual, recombination models were inferred using an EM algorithm with the repgenHMM and IGoR tools. Shared clonotype analysis was performed with the tcR package in R, normalizing sharing by the product of cloneset sizes. Out-of-frame nonproductive sequences were analyzed to study raw recombination free of thymic and clonal selection effects. Starting from the raw public reads, TCRdb applied fastp trimming at Q25, assembled clones with MiXCR and retained in-frame beta chains. Each CDR3 protein appears once, grouped with its most common genes and DNA. The V and J calls here are based on TCRdb, not the publication. Within this sample are some 590,000 distinct CDR3 sequences, with 7.5% to 10% of them counted one time only. Of the sample, roughly 3% is held by the ten largest clones.

This clonotype showed up just once. Its antigen is unknown. No much larger clone is present one base from it, and per-base qualities are unavailable. A single read constitutes weak evidence. Summary of the overall study and its limitations: Because the same donors could not be followed over many years, conclusions were based on cross-sectional statistical analysis. Excess twin sharing in beta out-of-frame sequences was weaker because fewer shared sequences lowered the signal-to-noise ratio. Zero-insertion analyses could be partly confounded by invariant T cells such as MAIT and iNKT, although diverse VJ usage argued against such confounding for most clonotypes. Recombination models systematically underestimated out-of-frame TCR alpha sharing in monozygotic twins but agreed with sharing between unrelated individuals. Abundant cord blood beta clonotypes had fewer insertions, young adult naive repertoires showed a similar but weaker trend, and memory repertoires showed no such trend. Compared with coincidental sharing between unrelated individuals, an excess of low generation-probability sequences was observed among out-of-frame TCR alpha sequences shared between twins.

Only healthy Caucasian donors were included. The twin cohort consisted of three pairs of female monozygotic twins, all aged about 18 to 30 years. RNA for TCR libraries was isolated from peripheral blood mononuclear cells. The CDR3, cysteine through phenylalanine, is 11 amino acids long. Only the CDR3 DNA is retained, 33 bases long and in frame from the first base. CDR1 and CDR2 were assigned from the germline V gene as SQVTM and ANQGSEA. V drops 2 bases and J drops 13 bases, leaving 12 bases in between. These data were likewise used in another study, on yellow fever vaccine responses in identical twins. From the second report: According to the authors, the vaccine-induced T cell response in identical twins seemed to be partly convergent and partly specific to each individual. In identical twins, the study followed T cell clones that responded to the vaccine with precision.

The chain links TRBV29-1 with TRBJ2-1; the D gene is possibly TRBD1 or TRBD2, each agreeing over 6 bases. The TCR was taken from a woman aged 18-29 years in good health. The specimen was PBMCs. CDR3 sequence: CSVEKGGGQFF. The sequenced DNA is TGCAGCGTTGAAAAGGGGGGCGGACAGTTCTTC.